The entry below describes one TCR beta chain. Its antigen is still unknown. This sample is drawn from a study of cytomegalovirus exposure and HLA in healthy donors. Looked up from germline, CDR1 is LNHDA and CDR2 is SQIVND (reference sequence). The CDR3 loop spans 14 amino acids. With 3 bases removed from V and 0 bases from J, the gap between germline ends came to 9 bases. Study results and limitations: The authors confirmed in vitro that a few CMV-associated chains were specific for CMV antigens. Per published accounts, TCR beta sequences correctly predicted the HLA-A and HLA-B alleles of most subjects. It was reportedly the case that the classifier diagnosed cytomegalovirus status with high specificity and sensitivity.

Vbeta (60) and Jbeta (13) primers were used in the PCR. This table comes from immunoSEQ multiplex PCR, and its TCRdb copy is limited to in-frame clones, with some not included. The table records 150,000 to 200,000 clones, over 60% of them present only once. This chain links TRBV19 with TRBJ2-7; D might be TRBD1 (5 bases). The sample comprised PBMCs. The receptor comes from a girl under 18 in good health and CMV-seronegative. The CDR3: CASSMGPGSYEQYF. The CDR3 nucleotides read TGTGCCAGTAGTATGGGGCCAGGCTCCTACGAGCAGTACTTC.